This TCR beta chain was documented in a study of identical twins. Findings of the study overall: Insertions ran lower in abundant cord blood beta clonotypes, though not in memory repertoires.

This CDR3 has 13 residues. Germline values: CDR1 MDHEN, CDR2 SYDVKM. V lost 10 bases and J 3 bases, leaving 16 bases between the germline ends. Notes on this clonotype: Its specificity is not known.

Template switching introduced a universal primer site, and the cDNA bore unique molecular identifiers. In TCRdb, the 5' RACE reads were re-called with MiXCR into one record per CDR3 protein. This table has roughly 500,000 distinct CDR3 sequences, about 20% appearing once. This sample also appeared in a second study, on T cells expressing NK-cell markers. That paper adds: It was sorted CD3+CD56-NKG2C+, CD3+CD56+NKG2C- and CD3+CD56+NKG2C+ T cells that provided the TCR beta repertoires.

The chain is built from TRBV28 and TRBJ2-7; D is perhaps TRBD1 (6 bases). The specimen sequenced was CD4+ T cells sorted from blood. This receptor was obtained from a woman younger than 30 in good health. The CDR3 nucleotides read TGTGCCACCCTGAGGGGGTTTAGCTACGAGCAGTACTTC. This sequence encodes CATLRGFSYEQYF.